Sequencing of this T cell receptor (beta chain) was carried out in a study of early T cells in non-severe SARS-CoV-2 infection. Study as a whole: Sequencing used unsorted whole-blood bulk RNA, so chains lack pairing. Whole-study findings and limits: Matching against VDJdb likely underestimated virus-specific expansions, favoring anti-spike CD8.

Attachment of unique molecular identifiers was made to individual cDNA molecules. TCRdb re-derived calls from the 5' RACE reads in MiXCR, one entry per CDR3 protein. The profile shows approximately 70,000 distinct CDR3 sequences, 9% to 10% of them singletons. CDR3 length: 23 amino acids. The V end lost 6 bases, the J end lost 1 base, and 36 bases lay between the germline ends. This clonotype was counted between two and nine times. Its antigen is unidentified. This TCR derives from an adult who was a healthcare worker with PCR-confirmed SARS-CoV-2 infection or an uninfected control (not recorded which). The chain couples TRBV23-1 to TRBJ2-2; D may be TRBD1 or TRBD2 (6 bases each). TRBV23-1 is classed as an ORF, of uncertain function. This specimen consisted of whole blood, obtained at baseline. CDR3 loop: CASSQRKGGRTYEVVRNTGELFF. The CDR3 DNA sequence: TGCGCCAGCAGCCAAAGGAAAGGGGGGCGGACCTACGAAGTCGTTCGGAACACCGGGGAGCTGTTTTTT.